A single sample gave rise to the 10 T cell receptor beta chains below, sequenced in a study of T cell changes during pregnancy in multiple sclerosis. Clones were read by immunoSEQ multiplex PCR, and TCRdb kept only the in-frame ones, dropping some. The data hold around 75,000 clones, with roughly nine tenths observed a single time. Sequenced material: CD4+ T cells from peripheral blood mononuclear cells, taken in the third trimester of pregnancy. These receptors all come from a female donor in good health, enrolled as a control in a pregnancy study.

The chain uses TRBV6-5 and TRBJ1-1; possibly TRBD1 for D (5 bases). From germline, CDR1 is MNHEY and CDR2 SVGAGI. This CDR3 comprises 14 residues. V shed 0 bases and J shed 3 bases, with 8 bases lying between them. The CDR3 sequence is CASSYSGDYTEAFF. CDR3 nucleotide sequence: TGTGCCAGCAGTTACTCAGGGGATTACACTGAAGCTTTCTTT.

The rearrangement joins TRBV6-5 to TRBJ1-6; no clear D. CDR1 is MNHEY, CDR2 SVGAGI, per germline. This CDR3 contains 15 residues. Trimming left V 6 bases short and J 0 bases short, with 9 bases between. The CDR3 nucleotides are TGTGCCAGCAGGGCAGCGAGCTCCTATAATTCACCCCTCCACTTT. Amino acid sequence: CASRAASSYNSPLHF.

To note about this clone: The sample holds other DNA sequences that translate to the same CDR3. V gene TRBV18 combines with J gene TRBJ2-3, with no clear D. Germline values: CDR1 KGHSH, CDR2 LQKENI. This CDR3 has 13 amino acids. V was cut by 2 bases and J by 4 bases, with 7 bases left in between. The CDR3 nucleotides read TGTGCCAGCTCACCAGCAGGCGCAGATACGCAGTATTTT. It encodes CASSPAGADTQYF.

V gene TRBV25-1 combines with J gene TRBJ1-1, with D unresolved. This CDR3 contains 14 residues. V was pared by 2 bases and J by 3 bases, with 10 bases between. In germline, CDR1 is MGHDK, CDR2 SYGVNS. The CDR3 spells CASSETGEDTEAFF. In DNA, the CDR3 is TGTGCCAGCAGTGAAACCGGAGAGGACACTGAAGCTTTCTTT.

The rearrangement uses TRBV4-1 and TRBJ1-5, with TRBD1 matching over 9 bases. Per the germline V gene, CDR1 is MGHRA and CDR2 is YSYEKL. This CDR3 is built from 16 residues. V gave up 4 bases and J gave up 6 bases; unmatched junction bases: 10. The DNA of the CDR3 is TGCGCCAGCAGCCGGGAGACAGGGGGTGTCAGTCAGCCCCAGCATTTT. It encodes CASSRETGGVSQPQHF.

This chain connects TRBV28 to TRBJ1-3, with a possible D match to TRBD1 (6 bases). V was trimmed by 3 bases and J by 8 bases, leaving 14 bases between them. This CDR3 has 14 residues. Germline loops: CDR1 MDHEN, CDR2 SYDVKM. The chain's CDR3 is CASSFRQGSYTIYF. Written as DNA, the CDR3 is TGTGCCAGCAGTTTTCGGCAGGGGTCATACACCATATATTTT. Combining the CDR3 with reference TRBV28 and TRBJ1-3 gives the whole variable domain DVKVTQSSRYLVKRTGEKVFLECVQDMDHENMFWYRQDPGLGLRLIYFSYDVKMKEKGDIPEGYSVSREKKERFSLILESASTNQTSMYLCASSFRQGSYTIYFGEGSWLTVV.

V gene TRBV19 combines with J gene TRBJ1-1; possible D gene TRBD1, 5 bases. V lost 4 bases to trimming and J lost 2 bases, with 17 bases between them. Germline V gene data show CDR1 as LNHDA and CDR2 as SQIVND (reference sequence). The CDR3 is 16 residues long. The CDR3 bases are TGTGCCAGTAGTAAGAGGCCGCTTAGGGGAAACACTGAAGCTTTCTTT. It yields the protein CASSKRPLRGNTEAFF.

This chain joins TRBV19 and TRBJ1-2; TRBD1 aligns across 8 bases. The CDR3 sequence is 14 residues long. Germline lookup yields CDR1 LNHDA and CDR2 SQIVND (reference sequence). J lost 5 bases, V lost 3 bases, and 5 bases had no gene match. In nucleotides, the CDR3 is TGTGCCAGTAGTATCGGACAGGGAGTGTATGGCTACACCTTC. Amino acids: CASSIGQGVYGYTF.

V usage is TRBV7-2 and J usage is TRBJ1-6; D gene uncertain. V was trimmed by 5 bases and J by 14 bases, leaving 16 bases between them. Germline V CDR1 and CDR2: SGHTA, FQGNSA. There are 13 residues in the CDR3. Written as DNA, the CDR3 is TGTGCCAGCAGCCCAACGGGTCTTCCGTCCCTCCACTTT. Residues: CASSPTGLPSLHF.

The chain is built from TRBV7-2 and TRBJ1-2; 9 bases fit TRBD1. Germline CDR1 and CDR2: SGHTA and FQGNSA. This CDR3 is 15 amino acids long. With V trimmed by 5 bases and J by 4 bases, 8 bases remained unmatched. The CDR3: CASSPDRGRPYGYTF. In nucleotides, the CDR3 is TGTGCCAGCAGCCCGGACAGGGGACGTCCCTATGGCTACACCTTC.